The clone carrying this T cell receptor (beta chain) was seen only a few times. Trimming pared 1 base from V and 3 bases from J, leaving 13 bases between. This CDR3 is built from 15 residues. Germline V gene data show CDR1 as SGHVS and CDR2 as FQNEAQ. The data were obtained in a study of T-cell memory formation after mild COVID-19. Via MiXCR, TCRdb re-called the 5' RACE reads, giving one row per CDR3 protein. The data contain some 150,000 distinct CDR3 sequences, under 30% of them singletons. This TCR was sampled from an adult woman who had mild COVID-19 (a few samples of this study predate the infection). Cell type and time point are not known. This sequence joins TRBV7-8 and TRBJ2-7; TRBD2 is a possible D gene (5 bases). The sequenced sample was PBMCs or a T cell subset sorted from them (not recorded which). Written as DNA, the CDR3 is TGTGCCAGCAGCTTAGAAATAGCGCAGATCTACGAGCAGTACTTC. The encoded protein is CASSLEIAQIYEQYF.